This T cell receptor (beta chain) was obtained from a study of OX40 agonist ivuxolimab in advanced cancers. The CDR3 is 15 amino acids. V lost 0 bases and J 0 bases, leaving 6 bases between the germline ends. Germline CDR1 reads MNHEY; CDR2 reads SVGAGI. Data came from immunoSEQ multiplex PCR; TCRdb stores just in-frame clones and leaves some out. In the table there are 80,000 to 85,000 clones, 80% to 90% of which are singletons. In the case of this clone: Other DNA variants within this sample encode the same CDR3.

The sequence derives from an adult with an advanced solid tumor such as melanoma, head and neck, liver or kidney cancer. This specimen consisted of CD4+ or CD8+ T cells sorted from blood, obtained in a trial of the OX40 agonist ivuxolimab. The chain couples TRBV6-5 to TRBJ1-5; no definite D call. The CDR3 region has the DNA TGTGCCAGCAGTTACTCAGGCGGTAGCAATCAGCCCCAGCATTTT. Protein: CASSYSGGSNQPQHF.